This T cell receptor (beta chain) stems from a study of T cells in Graves' hyperthyroidism and ophthalmopathy. The study, taken as a whole, reports: Ophthalmopathy onset followed model prediction by a median about 6.9 months.

A note on this clonotype: Its antigen remains unknown.

Amplification of TCR beta CDR3 regions used RNA as the template. The HTBI primer set served for first-round RT-PCR of the TCR CDR3. TCRdb passed the multiplex PCR reads through MiXCR, listing each CDR3 protein once. Of hundreds of thousands of distinct CDR3 sequences listed, about 45% are singletons. This CDR3 region has 16 residues. Germline loops: CDR1 LNHNV, CDR2 YYDKDF (reference sequence). J gave up 11 bases and V 0 bases, and 6 bases lay outside the gene matches. The sample comprised peripheral blood or thyroid tissue (not recorded which). The TCR sequence derives from an adult man with Graves' disease, either hyperthyroidism or ophthalmopathy (not recorded which). The chain combines TRBV15 with TRBJ2-6, with TRBD1 matching over 11 bases. CDR3 nucleotide sequence: TGTGCCACCAGCAGAGATCCGCGGACAGGGGGCTACGTCCTGACTTTC. The encoded protein is CATSRDPRTGGYVLTF.